This T cell receptor beta chain came from a study of blood T cell repertoires in COVID-19. Study summary: Sources were T cells, B-cell-depleted T cells, or PBMCs; the material itself was cDNA or gDNA.

V lost 1 base, J lost 0 bases, and 9 bases lay in between. The V gene's germline CDR1 is MGHRA and CDR2 YSYEKL. The CDR3 contains 15 residues. Sequencing was performed with immunoSEQ multiplex PCR; in TCRdb, only in-frame clones are kept and a portion is missing. The sample contains some 230,000 clones, about nine tenths of which appear only once. The chain has TRBV4-1 and TRBJ1-1, with no clear D. Sequences were obtained from peripheral blood. The sequence was collected from a man aged 25 to 40 who had recovered from COVID-19. The DNA of the CDR3 is TGCGCCAGCAGCCAAGGTCCAGACATGAACACTGAAGCTTTCTTT. This gives the protein CASSQGPDMNTEAFF.